These 13 T cell receptor beta chains came from one sample sequenced in a study of blood T cell repertoires in COVID-19. Data came from immunoSEQ multiplex PCR; TCRdb stores just in-frame clones and leaves some out. The sample holds 200,000 or so clones, 80% to 90% seen once. What was sequenced was peripheral blood. These receptors all stem from a man younger than 45 with active or convalescent COVID-19.

The gene calls are TRBV4-1 and TRBJ1-1; a possible D gene is TRBD1 (5 bases). Trimming removed 1 base from V and 1 base from J, with 10 bases in between. CDR1 and CDR2 (germline): MGHRA, YSYEKL. This CDR3 has 15 amino acids. The CDR3 spells CASSQGGTGNTEAFF. CDR3 sequence (DNA): TGCGCCAGCAGCCAAGGGGGCACAGGGAACACTGAAGCTTTCTTT.

The chain combines TRBV21-1 with TRBJ1-3. TRBV21-1 is an annotated pseudogene. CDR3 length: 19 amino acids. CDR3 loop: CASSNIVGGGRFIKNTIYF. CDR3 nucleotide sequence: TGTGCCAGCAGCAATATCGTGGGCGGGGGCCGATTTATTAAAAACACCATATATTTT.

The chain recombines TRBV27 with TRBJ1-4; maybe TRBD1 (5 bases). The V end lost 4 bases, the J end lost 6 bases, and 15 bases lay between the germline ends. CDR3 length: 15 residues. The germline gives CDR1 MNHEY, CDR2 SMNVEV (reference sequence). The CDR3 DNA reads TGTGCCAGCAGTTCCCCCAGGGTCCCGGATGAAAAACTGTTTTTT. Translation gives CASSSPRVPDEKLFF.

V and J are TRBV4-1 and TRBJ2-2; tentative D call: TRBD2 (7 bases). Trimming took 1 base from V and 7 from J, leaving 16 bases between them. Germline assignment: CDR1 MGHRA and CDR2 YSYEKL. This CDR3 contains 16 residues. The CDR3 sequence is CASSQVAGANGGELFF. CDR3 nucleotides: TGCGCCAGCAGCCAAGTGGCGGGGGCGAACGGCGGGGAGCTGTTTTTT.

This chain connects TRBV24-1 to TRBJ2-1; 7 positions agree with TRBD2. With V trimmed by 7 bases and J by 10 bases, 6 bases remained unmatched. The germline V gene has CDR1 KGHDR and CDR2 SFDVKD. The CDR3 extends over 12 amino acids. CDR3 protein: CATRGTSVEQFF. CDR3 sequence (DNA): TGTGCCACCAGGGGTACTAGCGTCGAGCAGTTCTTC.

CDR3 nucleotide sequence: TGTGCCAGCAGCTTAGGGGCGGGGGATTACGAGCAGTACGTC. It specifies CASSLGAGDYEQYV. The rearrangement joins TRBV7-6 to TRBJ2-7; 7 bases align to TRBD2. The junction had 4 bases not matched to a gene; V was cut back by 1 base and J by 4 bases. The germline V gene encodes CDR1 SGHVS and CDR2 FNYEAQ. CDR3 length equals 14 residues.

This clone showed up just a few times. V is TRBV19 and J is TRBJ2-7; 11 bases match TRBD1. The germline gives CDR1 LNHDA, CDR2 SQIVND (reference sequence). J gave up 5 bases and V 5 bases, and 8 bases lay outside the gene matches. The CDR3 covers 15 residues. The CDR3, as DNA: TGTGCCAGTAGTTTAGGTAAGGGACAGGGGGACGAGCAGTACTTC. Translated: CASSLGKGQGDEQYF.

This chain joins TRBV19 and TRBJ1-3; D might be TRBD1 (6 bases). V gave up 6 bases and J gave up 4 bases, with 16 bases separating them. The CDR3 has 15 amino acids. Germline CDR1 LNHDA, CDR2 SQIVND (reference sequence). The CDR3 here is CASSSHRAAGNTIYF. DNA of the CDR3: TGTGCCAGTAGCTCCCACAGGGCGGCCGGAAACACCATATATTTT.

The table lists this clone with a count of one. The genes are TRBV7-9 and TRBJ1-5, with TRBD1 as a possible D gene (6 bases). CDR3 length equals 16 residues. The V and J ends lost 1 base and 3 bases respectively, with 13 bases between them. Looked up from germline, CDR1 is SEHNR and CDR2 is FQNEAQ (reference sequence). CDR3 region: CASSLGAGAYNQPQHF. DNA of the CDR3: TGTGCCAGCAGCTTAGGGGCGGGGGCCTACAATCAGCCCCAGCATTTT.

This chain joins TRBV24-1 and TRBJ2-1; TRBD2 aligns across 7 bases. Germline CDR1 is KGHDR and CDR2 is SFDVKD. CDR3 length equals 13 residues. Trimming took 7 bases from V and 7 from J; bases not matched to a gene: 6. CDR3 DNA: TGTGCCACCAGCACGGTCGGGGGGAATGAGCAGTTCTTC. Translating it yields CATSTVGGNEQFF.

The chain employs TRBV5-1 and TRBJ2-3; D call uncertain. Deletions cut 4 bases from V and 0 bases from J, with 15 bases between. Germline CDR1 is SGHRS and CDR2 is YFSETQ. CDR3 length: 16 amino acids. This chain's CDR3 is CASSQTGFSSTDTQYF. The CDR3 bases are TGCGCCAGCAGCCAAACCGGGTTTTCTAGCACAGATACGCAGTATTTT.

V is TRBV7-2 and J is TRBJ1-5; D remains unclear. Germline CDR1 and CDR2: SGHTA and FQGNSA. V lost 6 bases and J 4 bases, leaving 16 bases between the germline ends. This CDR3 region has 15 residues. The CDR3: CASSSRSGGNQPQHF. CDR3 in DNA: TGTGCCAGCAGTTCCCGGTCTGGCGGGAATCAGCCCCAGCATTTT.

V is TRBV6-5 and J is TRBJ2-3; D is uncertain. The germline V gene encodes CDR1 MNHEY and CDR2 SVGAGI. The V gene lost 7 bases and the J gene lost 0 bases, with 11 bases spanning the gap. The length of the CDR3 is 14 residues. The CDR3 region has the DNA TGTGCCAGCACCCCGTTGAGCAGCACAGATACGCAGTATTTT. Translation: CASTPLSSTDTQYF.